This T cell receptor (beta chain) came from a study of shared clonotypes between healthy human individuals. Overall study results and limits: Sequencing depth was expected to affect clonotype sharing among donors. Naive CD4 clonotypes overlapped across several donors at roughly 5.1%.

About this clone: The target antigen is unknown.

This CDR3 has 15 residues. Trimming removed 7 bases at V and 0 bases at J, with 13 bases between. Germline V gives CDR1 LNHDA, CDR2 SQIVND (reference sequence). The authors ran the assay at deep level. Sequenced by immunoSEQ multiplex PCR; TCRdb stores in-frame clones only, minus some. This sample has around 1.4 million clones, with about 98.5% found just once. Partitioning of CD4+ cells yielded a CD45RA+ naive subset and a CD45RA-negative memory subset. The sequencing input was naive CD4+ T cells sorted from blood. Specified subset: CD45RA+ positively selected. The V and J genes are TRBV19 and TRBJ1-5; the D is unclear. This sequence was found in a man aged 30 to 45 in good health. Written as DNA, the CDR3 is TGTGCCAGTACGAGGAGCCTTCGTAGCAATCAGCCCCAGCATTTT. Its protein product is CASTRSLRSNQPQHF. The whole variable domain, remainder taken from reference TRBV19 and TRBJ1-5, is DGGITQSPKYLFRKEGQNVTLSCEQNLNHDAMYWYRQDPGQGLRLIYYSQIVNDFQKGDIAEGYSVSREKKESFPLTVTSAQKNPTAFYLCASTRSLRSNQPQHFGDGTRLSIL.